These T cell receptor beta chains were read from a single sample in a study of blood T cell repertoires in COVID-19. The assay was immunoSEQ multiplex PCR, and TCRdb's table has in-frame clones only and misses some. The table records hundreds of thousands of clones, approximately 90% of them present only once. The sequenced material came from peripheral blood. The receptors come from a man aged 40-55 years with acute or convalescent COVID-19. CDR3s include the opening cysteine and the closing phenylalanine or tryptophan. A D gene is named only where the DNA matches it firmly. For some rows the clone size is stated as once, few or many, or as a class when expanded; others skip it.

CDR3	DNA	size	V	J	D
CASSSDRVGNYGYTF	TGTGCCAGCAGTTCGGACAGGGTCGGTAACTATGGCTACACCTTC	.	TRBV2	TRBJ1-2	TRBD1
CSVEARTGGFVQPQHF	TGCAGCGTTGAAGCCCGGACAGGGGGATTCGTCCAGCCCCAGCATTTT	.	TRBV29-1	TRBJ1-5	TRBD1
CPGTYNSPLHF	TGTCCAGGGACTTATAATTCACCCCTCCACTTT	.	TRBV7-9	TRBJ1-6	.
CAWSVTDRTLETQYF	TGTGCCTGGAGTGTTACGGACAGGACGTTGGAGACCCAGTACTTC	.	TRBV30	TRBJ2-5	TRBD1
CASSLTGTDYGYTF	TGTGCCAGCAGCTTGACAGGGACGGACTATGGCTACACCTTC	.	TRBV11-2	TRBJ1-2	TRBD1
CASSEAGGMGELFF	TGTGCCAGCAGTGAAGCCGGAGGGATGGGGGAGCTGTTTTTT	.	TRBV6-1	TRBJ2-2	.
CSVESATDPYGYTF	TGCAGCGTTGAATCAGCGACAGATCCTTATGGCTACACCTTC	.	TRBV29-1	TRBJ1-2	.
CASSSLPQGADTGELFF	TGCGCCAGCAGCTCACTACCACAGGGGGCAGACACCGGGGAGCTGTTTTTT	.	TRBV5-1	TRBJ2-2	TRBD1
CASSLGGQGYNEQFF	TGTGCCAGCAGCTTAGGGGGGCAAGGCTACAATGAGCAGTTCTTC	.	TRBV7-2	TRBJ2-1	.
CSAGGTDTQYF	TGCAGTGCCGGGGGCACAGATACGCAGTATTTT	few	TRBV20-1	TRBJ2-3	.
CAWSKGVVGGYTF	TGTGCCTGGAGCAAAGGAGTAGTGGGTGGCTACACCTTC	few	TRBV30	TRBJ1-2	.
CASRPDRGRYEQYF	TGTGCCAGCAGACCGGACAGGGGGAGGTACGAGCAGTACTTC	.	TRBV2	TRBJ2-7	TRBD1
CASTEGRGGLYEQFF	TGTGCCAGCACGGAGGGGCGGGGGGGCCTTTATGAGCAGTTCTTC	.	TRBV7-8	TRBJ2-1	TRBD2
CASSLSWLSGANVLTF	TGTGCCAGCAGTCTCTCTTGGCTCTCTGGGGCCAACGTCCTGACTTTC	.	TRBV5-4	TRBJ2-6	.
CATSDFRGLGGEQFF	TGTGCCACCAGTGATTTTAGGGGCCTCGGCGGTGAGCAGTTCTTC	.	TRBV24-1	TRBJ2-1	.
CASSQPFQGGYGYTF	TGTGCCAGCAGCCAGCCATTCCAGGGAGGCTATGGCTACACCTTC	.	TRBV4-2	TRBJ1-2	.
CASKSGTGGAHTEAFF	TGTGCCAGTAAATCCGGGACAGGGGGAGCTCACACTGAAGCTTTCTTT	.	TRBV19	TRBJ1-1	TRBD1
CASSLEGEGYTEAFF	TGCGCCAGCAGCTTGGAAGGGGAAGGCTACACTGAAGCTTTCTTT	.	TRBV5-1	TRBJ1-1	.
CASSQAGDRPNSPLHF	TGTGCCAGCAGCCAAGCTGGGGACAGGCCCAATTCACCCCTCCACTTT	.	TRBV4-2	TRBJ1-6	TRBD1
CASRALGAGETEAFF	TGTGCCAGCAGAGCCCTTGGGGCAGGGGAGACTGAAGCTTTCTTT	.	TRBV6-5	TRBJ1-1	.
CASSEGLAGNGDTQYF	TGTGCCAGCAGCGAGGGACTAGCGGGGAATGGAGATACGCAGTATTTT	.	TRBV9	TRBJ2-3	TRBD2
CASSQEGGGSSTGELFF	TGCGCCAGCAGCCAAGAAGGCGGGGGCAGTTCCACCGGGGAGCTGTTTTTT	.	TRBV4-1	TRBJ2-2	.
CASSSTQGVDTIYF	TGTGCCAGTAGTTCGACACAGGGGGTGGACACCATATATTTT	.	TRBV19	TRBJ1-3	TRBD1
CATSDNRGQGAPPYGYTF	TGTGCCACCAGTGATAACAGGGGACAGGGGGCGCCCCCCTATGGCTACACCTTC	.	TRBV24-1	TRBJ1-2	TRBD1
CASSQSWAEGSQRGAIFTGELFF	TGTGCCAGCAGCCAATCTTGGGCAGAAGGTAGTCAGCGGGGGGCCATTTTCACCGGGGAGCTGTTTTTT	.	TRBV3-1/TRBV3-2	TRBJ2-2	TRBD2
CSARADRGLYF	TGCAGTGCTAGAGCCGACAGGGGGCTGTACTTC	.	TRBV20-1	TRBJ2-7	TRBD1
CASSLVLTGPDGYTF	TGCGCCAGCAGCTTGGTCCTTACAGGACCCGATGGCTACACCTTC	.	TRBV5-1	TRBJ1-2	.
CASSTQGRENTEAFF	TGCGCCAGCAGCACACAGGGAAGGGAGAACACTGAAGCTTTCTTT	.	TRBV5-1	TRBJ1-1	.
CASSLGRADEKLFF	TGTGCCAGCAGCTTAGGGAGGGCTGATGAAAAACTGTTTTTT	.	TRBV5-6	TRBJ1-4	.
CASSLATGYGYTF	TGTGCCAGCAGCTTAGCGACAGGATATGGCTACACCTTC	.	TRBV7-2	TRBJ1-2	.
CASGSGQSSTDTQYF	TGTGCTAGTGGTTCGGGACAGTCTAGCACAGATACGCAGTATTTT	once	TRBV12-5	TRBJ2-3	TRBD1
CASSLGSTSGATDTQYF	TGTGCCAGTAGTCTCGGCTCGACTAGCGGGGCAACAGATACGCAGTATTTT	.	TRBV19	TRBJ2-3	TRBD2
CASSLGAMNTEAFF	TGTGCCAGCAGTCTGGGGGCCATGAACACTGAAGCTTTCTTT	.	TRBV5-4	TRBJ1-1	.
CASSTDRGHRANEKLFF	TGTGCCAGTAGTACGGACAGGGGACACAGGGCTAATGAAAAACTGTTTTTT	.	TRBV19	TRBJ1-4	TRBD1
CASRLDSSYEQYF	TGTGCCAGCAGATTGGACAGCTCCTACGAGCAGTACTTC	.	TRBV6-5	TRBJ2-7	.
CASSPQRGRVVTEAFF	TGTGCCAGCAGCCCGCAAAGGGGGCGAGTAGTCACTGAAGCTTTCTTT	few	TRBV7-6	TRBJ1-1	TRBD1
CSVFDSSSYEQYF	TGCAGCGTTTTTGACAGTAGCTCCTACGAGCAGTACTTC	.	TRBV29-1	TRBJ2-7	.
CASRKDRVANYGYTF	TGTGCCAGTAGAAAGGACAGGGTAGCTAACTATGGCTACACCTTC	.	TRBV19	TRBJ1-2	TRBD1
CASIASGTGELFF	TGTGCCAGCATCGCTAGCGGGACCGGGGAGCTGTTTTTT	.	TRBV6-5	TRBJ2-2	TRBD2
CASDDPDSRFGYTF	TGTGCCAGTGATGACCCCGACAGTCGCTTTGGCTACACCTTC	.	TRBV19	TRBJ1-2	.
CASSQISGTPGNTIYF	TGTGCCAGCAGCCAAATATCCGGGACACCCGGAAACACCATATATTTT	.	TRBV3-1/TRBV3-2	TRBJ1-3	.
CASSSQRTGINEQFF	TGTGCCAGCAGTTCTCAAAGGACAGGGATCAATGAGCAGTTCTTC	.	TRBV6-5	TRBJ2-1	TRBD1
CATSEGPGTGEDEQYF	TGTGCCACCAGTGAAGGTCCCGGGACAGGGGAAGACGAGCAGTACTTC	.	TRBV24-1	TRBJ2-7	TRBD1
CASSQRDRGWVTGELFF	TGTGCCAGCAGCCAGAGAGACAGGGGGTGGGTCACCGGGGAGCTGTTTTTT	.	TRBV3-1/TRBV3-2	TRBJ2-2	TRBD1
CASSMDLSEGSYNEQFF	TGTGCCAGCAGCATGGACCTGAGCGAGGGAAGTTACAATGAGCAGTTCTTC	.	TRBV5-4	TRBJ2-1	.
CASSFGPADGYTF	TGTGCCAGCAGTTTTGGGCCAGCCGATGGCTACACCTTC	.	TRBV12-3/TRBV12-4	TRBJ1-2	.